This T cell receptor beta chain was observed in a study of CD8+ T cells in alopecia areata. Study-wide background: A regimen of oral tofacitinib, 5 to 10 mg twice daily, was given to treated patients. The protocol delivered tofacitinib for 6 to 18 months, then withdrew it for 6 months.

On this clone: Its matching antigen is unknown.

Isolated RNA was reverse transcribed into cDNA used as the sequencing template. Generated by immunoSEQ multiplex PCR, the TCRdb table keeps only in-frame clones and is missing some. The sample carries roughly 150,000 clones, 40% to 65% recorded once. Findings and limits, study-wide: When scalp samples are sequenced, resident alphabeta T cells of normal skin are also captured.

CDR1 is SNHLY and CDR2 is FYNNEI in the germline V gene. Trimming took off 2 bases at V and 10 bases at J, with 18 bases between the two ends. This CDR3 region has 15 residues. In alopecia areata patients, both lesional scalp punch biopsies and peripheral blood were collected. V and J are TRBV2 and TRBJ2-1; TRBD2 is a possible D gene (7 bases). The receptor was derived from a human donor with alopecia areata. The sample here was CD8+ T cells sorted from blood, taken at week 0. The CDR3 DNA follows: TGTGCCAGCAGTGAAACGGCGGGGGCGAATTTGGAGCAGTTCTTC. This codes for CASSETAGANLEQFF.